This TCR beta chain comes out of a study of blood T cells in healthy people across ages. A sample-barcoded 5' primer and a J-beta primer mix were used in a second PCR of roughly 7 to 11 cycles. TCRdb reprocessed the 5' RACE reads via MiXCR and lists one record per CDR3 protein. The sample records 550,000 to 750,000 distinct CDR3 sequences, 20% to 25% being singletons. This clonotype was recorded a few times. Sequences were obtained from blood. The source of this sequence is a man between 65 and 79 years old in good health.

The CDR3 loop is CASSLSGSATDTQYF. CDR3 DNA sequence: TGTGCCAGCAGCTTAAGCGGGAGTGCCACAGATACGCAGTATTTT. V is TRBV5-4 and J is TRBJ2-3, with 8 bases aligning to TRBD2. This CDR3 comprises 15 residues. V lost 2 bases to trimming and J lost 2 bases; unmatched junction nucleotides: 4. CDR1 is SGHNT, CDR2 YYREEE, per germline (reference sequence). The full variable domain, completed using reference TRBV5-4 and TRBJ2-3, is ETGVTQSPTHLIKTRGQQVTLRCSSQSGHNTVSWYQQALGQGPQFIFQYYREEENGRGNFPPRFSGLQFPNYSSELNVNALELDDSALYLCASSLSGSATDTQYFGPGTRLTVL.